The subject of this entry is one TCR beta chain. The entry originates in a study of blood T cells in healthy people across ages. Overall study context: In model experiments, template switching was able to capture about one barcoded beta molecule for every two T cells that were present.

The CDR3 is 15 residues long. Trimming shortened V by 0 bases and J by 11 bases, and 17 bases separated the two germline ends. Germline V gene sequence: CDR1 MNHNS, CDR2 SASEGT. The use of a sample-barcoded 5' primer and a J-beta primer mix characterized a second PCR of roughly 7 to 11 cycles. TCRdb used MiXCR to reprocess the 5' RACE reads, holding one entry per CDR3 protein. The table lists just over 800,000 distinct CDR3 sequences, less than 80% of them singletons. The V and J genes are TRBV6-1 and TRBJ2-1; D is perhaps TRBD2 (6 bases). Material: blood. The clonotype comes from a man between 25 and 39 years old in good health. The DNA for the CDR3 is TGTGCCAGCAGTGAAGCGGCGGGGCAGGCGCATCAGCAGTTCTTC. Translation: CASSEAAGQAHQQFF.